The 29 T cell receptor beta chains given below trace back to one sample, sequenced in a study of blood T cell repertoires in COVID-19. Measured with immunoSEQ multiplex PCR; TCRdb has only the in-frame clones, and not every one. The sample yields under 200,000 clones, 70% to 90% seen once. Sequencing was done on a sample of peripheral blood. The origin of the receptors is a middle-aged man with acute or convalescent COVID-19.

This clone has only a few counts. The V gene is TRBV27, the J gene TRBJ2-7, with TRBD1 matching 9 bases. Trimming at V came to 2 bases and at J to 2 bases, leaving 4 bases not matched to a gene. There are 15 residues in the CDR3. CDR1 is MNHEY, CDR2 SMNVEV, per germline (reference sequence). DNA of the CDR3: TGTGCCAGCAGTTTAGAACAGGGGGCGCCCTACGAGCAGTACTTC. Amino acids: CASSLEQGAPYEQYF.

The rearrangement links TRBV6-2 or TRBV6-3 to TRBJ1-5; D is unclear. CDR3 length: 13 amino acids. The germline V gene has CDR1 MNHEY and CDR2 SVGEGT. V lost 2 bases and J lost 8, with 10 bases in between. This CDR3 reads CASSYGRLEPQHF. CDR3 bases: TGTGCCAGCAGTTACGGCCGCCTGGAGCCCCAGCATTTT.

This clone was found once. The chain has TRBV19 and TRBJ2-3, with TRBD1 identical over 7 bases. With V trimmed by 6 bases and J by 4 bases, 16 bases remained unmatched. This CDR3 is 17 amino acids long. Germline loops: CDR1 LNHDA, CDR2 SQIVND (reference sequence). The CDR3 DNA sequence: TGTGCCAGTAGCTTAAATCCGGGACAGAGCGTCCCAGATACGCAGTATTTT. This translates into CASSLNPGQSVPDTQYF. Complete variable domain (other parts from reference TRBV19 and TRBJ2-3): DGGITQSPKYLFRKEGQNVTLSCEQNLNHDAMYWYRQDPGQGLRLIYYSQIVNDFQKGDIAEGYSVSREKKESFPLTVTSAQKNPTAFYLCASSLNPGQSVPDTQYFGPGTRLTVL.

This chain joins TRBV7-3 and TRBJ2-7; the match to TRBD2 covers 7 bases. Germline values: CDR1 SGHTA, CDR2 FQGTGA. The junction had 2 bases not matched to a gene; V was cut back by 2 bases and J by 7 bases. The CDR3 totals 12 residues. The CDR3 bases are TGTGCCAGCAGCTTAGAGGGAGGGGAGCAGTACTTC. This translates into CASSLEGGEQYF.

The rearrangement uses TRBV2 and TRBJ1-4; D perhaps matches TRBD1 (6 bases). Per the germline V gene, CDR1 is SNHLY and CDR2 is FYNNEI. The CDR3 is 12 amino acids. Trimming removed 4 bases from V and 13 bases from J, with 13 bases in between. The CDR3 DNA is TGTGCCAGCAGTGGTAGGACAGATTCACTGTTTTTT. This encodes CASSGRTDSLFF.

A remark on this clone: This sample also contains other DNA sequences that code for the same CDR3. This chain links TRBV19 with TRBJ2-7, with D possibly TRBD1 on 5 matching bases. V lost 3 bases and J 1 base, leaving 10 bases between the germline ends. The CDR3 consists of 14 residues. Germline assignment: CDR1 LNHDA and CDR2 SQIVND (reference sequence). The CDR3: CASSIQGASYEQYF. The CDR3 DNA follows: TGTGCCAGTAGTATCCAGGGCGCATCCTACGAGCAGTACTTC.

As concerns this clone: Other DNA sequences in the same sample also yield this CDR3. The J gene is TRBJ1-5, the V gene TRBV2; the D gene is possibly TRBD1 (6 bases). The CDR3 is 13 amino acids. The germline gives CDR1 SNHLY, CDR2 FYNNEI. Trimming cost V 4 bases and J 4 bases, with 8 bases left between them. CDR3 protein: CASSGQDNQPQHF. CDR3 in DNA: TGTGCCAGCAGTGGACAGGATAATCAGCCCCAGCATTTT.

V is TRBV6-6 and J is TRBJ2-5, with a possible D match to TRBD2 (5 bases). CDR1 and CDR2 (germline): MNHNY, SVGAGI (reference sequence). CDR3 length: 13 residues. Trimming stripped 6 bases from V and 4 bases from J, with 12 bases between. In DNA form, the CDR3 reads TGTGCCAGCAGCGGAGGCACGGGAGAGACCCAGTACTTC. Its translation is CASSGGTGETQYF.

The chain is built from TRBV5-1 and TRBJ2-5, with 7 bases matching TRBD1. With 4 bases clipped from V and 5 bases from J, the junction kept 8 bases outside the gene matches. Germline V gives CDR1 SGHRS, CDR2 YFSETQ. The CDR3 extends over 14 amino acids. The CDR3 DNA is TGCGCCAGCAGCCCCGGACAGGCCGGGGAGACCCAGTACTTC. This translates into CASSPGQAGETQYF.

The rearrangement links TRBV6-2 or TRBV6-3 to TRBJ2-1, with TRBD2 matching 16 bases. The CDR3 is 16 amino acids. The V and J ends lost 5 bases and 9 bases, in that order; junction bases with no gene match: 7. From germline, CDR1 is MNHEY and CDR2 SVGEGT. This chain's CDR3 is CASSTSGTSGGGEQFF. DNA for the CDR3: TGTGCCAGCAGTACCTCCGGGACTAGCGGGGGGGGTGAGCAGTTCTTC.

The rearrangement uses TRBV5-4 and TRBJ1-2; TRBD1 matches 9 bases. Trimming at V came to 4 bases and at J to 6 bases, leaving 10 bases not matched to a gene. The CDR3 totals 15 residues. The germline V gene encodes CDR1 SGHNT and CDR2 YYREEE (reference sequence). CDR3 nucleotide sequence: TGTGCCAGCAGCCCGGTGGACAGGGGCGCGAATGGCTACACCTTC. It encodes CASSPVDRGANGYTF.

The chain uses TRBV29-1 and TRBJ2-7; D is unclear. The V end was cut by 7 bases, the J end by 3 bases, with 7 bases between. The CDR3 has 10 residues. CDR1 SQVTM and CDR2 ANQGSEA come from the germline V gene. CDR3 in DNA: TGCAGCGCGATCCTCTACGAGCAGTACTTC. The encoded protein is CSAILYEQYF.

The chain links TRBV5-8 to TRBJ2-6, with D perhaps matching TRBD1 (6 bases). With 5 bases removed from V and 0 bases from J, the gap between germline ends came to 15 bases. Germline CDR1 is SGHTS and CDR2 is YDEGEE. The CDR3 loop spans 17 amino acids. This CDR3 is CASRHIRGYSGANVLTF. The DNA of the CDR3 is TGTGCCAGCAGGCATATCAGGGGATACTCTGGGGCCAACGTCCTGACTTTC.

DNA of the CDR3: TGTGCCAGCAGCCAACCGCTGCCGGGAGGGTTCGGCACAGATACGCAGTATTTT. Residues: CASSQPLPGGFGTDTQYF. The chain is built from TRBV4-2 and TRBJ2-3, with 8 bases fitting TRBD2. Germline lookup yields CDR1 LGHNA and CDR2 YNFKEQ. The CDR3 consists of 18 residues. V lost 2 bases to trimming and J lost 1 base; unmatched junction nucleotides: 11.

Written as DNA, the CDR3 is TGTGCCAGCAGCTTGGGCGTCGGGGGAGGTGGAAACACCATATATTTT. As protein: CASSLGVGGGGNTIYF. The J gene is TRBJ1-3, the V gene TRBV5-8; TRBD1 might be the D (5 bases). Germline V gene lookup returns CDR1 SGHTS and CDR2 YDEGEE. Trimming took 0 bases from V and 3 from J, leaving 13 bases between them. The CDR3 is 16 amino acids. The full variable domain, with the rest looked up from reference TRBV5-8 and TRBJ1-3, is EAGVTQSPTHLIKTRGQQATLRCSPISGHTSVYWYQQALGLGLQFLLWYDEGEERNRGNFPPRFSGRQFPNYSSELNVNALELEDSALYLCASSLGVGGGGNTIYFGEGSWLTVV.

This rearrangement joins TRBV27 to TRBJ1-2; 8 nucleotides line up with TRBD1. The trim removed 5 bases at V and 4 bases at J, leaving 6 bases unmatched. The CDR3 has 14 residues. Germline values: CDR1 MNHEY, CDR2 SMNVEV (reference sequence). In DNA form, the CDR3 reads TGTGCCAGCAGTGGGTCGGACAGGGTCTATGGCTACACCTTC. Protein sequence: CASSGSDRVYGYTF.

The rearrangement joins TRBV11-2 to TRBJ1-1, with D tentatively TRBD1 (5 bases). Germline CDR1 reads SGHAT; CDR2 reads FQNNGV. The CDR3 runs 16 residues. V was cut by 5 bases and J by 2 bases, with 18 bases left in between. CDR3 residues: CASSPLGDSPNTEAFF. The CDR3 coding sequence is TGTGCCAGCAGCCCCCTAGGTGACAGCCCTAACACTGAAGCTTTCTTT.

This chain uses TRBV6-2 or TRBV6-3 with TRBJ1-1, with a weak D call TRBD1 (6 bases). V lost 1 base and J lost 5, with 8 bases in between. The germline gives CDR1 MNHEY, CDR2 SVGEGT. This CDR3 has 13 residues. The CDR3 loop is CASSYWGRTEAFF. The CDR3 DNA follows: TGTGCCAGCAGTTACTGGGGGCGGACTGAAGCTTTCTTT.

The chain employs TRBV5-6 and TRBJ2-7; D is possibly TRBD1 (5 bases). The length of the CDR3 is 15 residues. CDR1 SGHDT and CDR2 YYEEEE come from the germline V gene. Trimming shortened V by 0 bases and J by 1 base, and 11 bases separated the two germline ends. Here the CDR3 reads CASSLEGRASYEQYF. The CDR3 nucleotides read TGTGCCAGCAGCTTGGAGGGCAGGGCGTCCTACGAGCAGTACTTC.

As DNA, the CDR3 is TGTGCCAGTAGTAGAGCGGGGATCGTTAATGACCCGCAGTTCTTC. The encoded protein is CASSRAGIVNDPQFF. This chain connects TRBV19 to TRBJ2-1, with TRBD2 matching over 7 bases. CDR3 length: 15 residues. Germline lookup yields CDR1 LNHDA and CDR2 SQIVND (reference sequence). Losses at the gene ends were 4 bases for V and 12 bases for J; bases not matched to a gene: 15.

In DNA form, the CDR3 reads TGTGCCAGCAGCTTAGTTAGTTCGGCCGGGGAGCTGTTTTTT. The encoded protein is CASSLVSSAGELFF. J is TRBJ2-2 and V is TRBV7-2; no firm D call. V lost 1 base and J 6 bases, leaving 9 bases between the germline ends. The CDR3 spans 14 residues. Germline V gene sequence: CDR1 SGHTA, CDR2 FQGNSA. Complete variable domain (other parts from reference TRBV7-2 and TRBJ2-2): GAGVSQSPSNKVTEKGKDVELRCDPISGHTALYWYRQSLGQGLEFLIYFQGNSAPDKSGLPSDRFSAERTGGSVSTLTIQRTQQEDSAVYLCASSLVSSAGELFFGEGSRLTVL.

The V call is TRBV28, the J call TRBJ2-5; D call uncertain. Trimming removed 7 bases at V and 0 bases at J, with 9 bases between. The CDR3 runs 13 residues. Looked up from germline, CDR1 is MDHEN and CDR2 is SYDVKM. CDR3 in DNA: TGTGCCAGCACGCTCGAGGACCAAGAGACCCAGTACTTC. Protein product: CASTLEDQETQYF.

The genes are TRBV19 and TRBJ1-1; no firm D call. Trimming removed 5 bases at V and 4 bases at J, with 20 bases between. Germline values: CDR1 LNHDA, CDR2 SQIVND (reference sequence). The CDR3 runs 16 residues. The CDR3 DNA follows: TGTGCCAGTAGTCTCCTCTCCGTCCGGAGTGGCACTGAAGCTTTCTTT. Its translation is CASSLLSVRSGTEAFF.

The rearrangement uses TRBV30 and TRBJ2-2; a possible D gene is TRBD2 (6 bases). CDR3 size: 14 residues. The germline gives CDR1 GTSNPN, CDR2 SVGIG (reference sequence). Trimming removed 0 bases from V and 4 bases from J, with 9 bases in between. This CDR3 reads CAWSVYGSTGELFF. CDR3 nucleotide sequence: TGTGCCTGGAGTGTGTACGGGAGCACCGGGGAGCTGTTTTTT.

V is TRBV29-1 and J is TRBJ1-1, with a tentative D call TRBD1 (6 bases). This CDR3 region has 12 residues. The germline V gene encodes CDR1 SQVTM and CDR2 ANQGSEA. CDR3 bases: TGCAGTACAGGGAACGGGGACACTGAAGCTTTCTTT. Translation: CSTGNGDTEAFF. The entire variable domain, with the rest obtained from reference TRBV29-1 and TRBJ1-1, is as follows: SAVISQKPSRDICQRGTSLTIQCQVDSQVTMMFWYRQQPGQSLTLIATANQGSEATYESGFVIDKFPISRPNLTFSTLTVSNMSPEDSSIYLCSTGNGDTEAFFGQGTRLTVV.

The chain is built from TRBV29-1 and TRBJ1-2, with 11 bases fitting TRBD1. The CDR3 is 12 amino acids. Germline-derived CDR1 and CDR2 are SQVTM and ANQGSEA. J lost 4 bases, V lost 6 bases, and 1 base had no gene match. CDR3 sequence: CSVGQGAYGYTF. Written as DNA, the CDR3 is TGCAGCGTAGGACAGGGGGCCTATGGCTACACCTTC. Full variable domain (rest looked up from reference TRBV29-1 and TRBJ1-2): SAVISQKPSRDICQRGTSLTIQCQVDSQVTMMFWYRQQPGQSLTLIATANQGSEATYESGFVIDKFPISRPNLTFSTLTVSNMSPEDSSIYLCSVGQGAYGYTFGSGTRLTVV.

The chain recombines TRBV27 with TRBJ1-6, with D unclear. Germline values: CDR1 MNHEY, CDR2 SMNVEV (reference sequence). The CDR3 runs to 14 residues. Trimming removed 8 bases at V and 0 bases at J, with 8 bases between. DNA of the CDR3: TGTGCCAGCGGAGGGAGCTCCTATAATTCACCCCTCCACTTT. Its translation is CASGGSSYNSPLHF.

CDR3 nucleotide sequence: TGTGCCAGCAGCCAAAACTCAGGACTAGGAACCCAAGAGACCCAGTACTTC. Translation gives CASSQNSGLGTQETQYF. The chain links TRBV7-8 to TRBJ2-5; TRBD2 matches 7 bases. V was clipped by 5 bases and J by 1 base; unmatched bases: 13. There are 17 residues in the CDR3. Germline V gene lookup returns CDR1 SGHVS and CDR2 FQNEAQ.

The chain couples TRBV24-1 to TRBJ2-3; no reliable D call. Trimming shortened V by 2 bases and J by 5 bases, and 4 bases separated the two germline ends. Germline-derived CDR1 and CDR2 are KGHDR and SFDVKD. The CDR3 loop spans 12 amino acids. In DNA, the CDR3 is TGTGCCACCAGTGATTCCCTAGATACGCAGTATTTT. Amino acids: CATSDSLDTQYF.